A selection of T cell receptor beta chains follows, all from one sample in a study of T cell repertoires in cytomegalovirus infection. TCRdb called the reads again in MiXCR, with one record for every CDR3 protein. The sample contains about 140,000 distinct CDR3 sequences, 5.5% to 7% of which appear only once. The source material was PBMCs. The receptors stem from a human donor in good health (CMV status not recorded). Some clones in this sample may be carry-over from other donors' samples. The CDR3 runs from the conserved cysteine through the conserved F or W.

V gene	J gene	CDR3 protein
TRBV7-2	TRBJ2-3	CASSLGAGEGDTQYF
TRBV2	TRBJ2-5	CASSSTGLAGAQETQYF
TRBV5-6	TRBJ1-3	CASSLGGGSGNTIYF
TRBV5-5	TRBJ2-5	CASSWAQETQYF
TRBV6-6	TRBJ1-4	CASSYGTGTNEKLFF
TRBV28	TRBJ1-3	CASSSPGDSSGNTIYF
TRBV12-3/TRBV12-4	TRBJ2-5	CASSTGSVQETQYF
TRBV27	TRBJ2-7	CASREGRQATYEQYF
TRBV5-5	TRBJ2-1	CASSLQAGLIGEQFF
TRBV2	TRBJ2-7	CASEASGVFEQYF
TRBV29-1	TRBJ2-7	CSVCDSYEQYF
TRBV7-8	TRBJ2-1	CASSDSGGGNEQFF
TRBV29-1	TRBJ1-1	CSVGQGVMNTEAFF
TRBV19	TRBJ2-2	CASKTKGGLNTGELFF
TRBV7-2	TRBJ1-2	CASSRWTGSNYGYTF
TRBV12-3/TRBV12-4	TRBJ2-1	CASRPPGGSSYNEQFF
TRBV7-8	TRBJ2-3	CASSLAVGSDTQYF
TRBV5-1	TRBJ1-2	CASSFEDVGYGYTF
TRBV7-9	TRBJ2-4	CASSLGSGEAKNIQYF
TRBV7-2	TRBJ1-2	CASSSTGTIYGYTF
TRBV20-1	TRBJ1-2	CSARAGAYGYTF
TRBV7-2	TRBJ2-3	CASSRVPSGGFADTQYF
TRBV5-1	TRBJ2-2	CASSLDGGTGELFF
TRBV20-1	TRBJ2-1	CSADPGLQHYNEQFF
TRBV14	TRBJ2-1	CASSQDLGGQFF
TRBV19	TRBJ2-4	CASSPRGAGIQYF
TRBV7-2	TRBJ2-6	CASSFVSVAGANVLTF
TRBV12-3/TRBV12-4	TRBJ2-2	CASSLRRGLTGELFF
TRBV11-1	TRBJ2-1	CASSWDNSYNEQFF
TRBV7-9	TRBJ1-4	CASSRATTGTTNEKLFF
TRBV7-9	TRBJ1-3	CASSSDSSSGNTIYF
TRBV12-3/TRBV12-4	TRBJ1-1	CASRPVRGQTEAFF
TRBV9	TRBJ2-7	CASSVTGHEQYF
TRBV12-3/TRBV12-4	TRBJ1-2	CASSLGVGRAGYTF
TRBV11-2	TRBJ2-1	CASSLDRLHNEQFF
TRBV6-2/TRBV6-3	TRBJ2-7	CASRKSGGTYEQYF